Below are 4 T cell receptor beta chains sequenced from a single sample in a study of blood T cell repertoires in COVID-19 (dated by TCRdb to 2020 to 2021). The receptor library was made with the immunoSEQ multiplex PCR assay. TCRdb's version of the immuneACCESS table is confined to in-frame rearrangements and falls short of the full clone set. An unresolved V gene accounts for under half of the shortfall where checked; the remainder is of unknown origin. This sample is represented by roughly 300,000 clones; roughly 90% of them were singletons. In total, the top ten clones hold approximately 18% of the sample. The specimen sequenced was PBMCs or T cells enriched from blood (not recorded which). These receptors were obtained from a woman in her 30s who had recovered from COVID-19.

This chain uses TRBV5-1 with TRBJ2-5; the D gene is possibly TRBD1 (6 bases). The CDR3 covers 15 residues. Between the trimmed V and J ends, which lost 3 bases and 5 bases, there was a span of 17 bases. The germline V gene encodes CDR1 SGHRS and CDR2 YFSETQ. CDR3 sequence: CASSSGPVRGETQYF. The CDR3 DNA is TGCGCCAGCAGCTCCGGGCCTGTAAGGGGGGAGACCCAGTACTTC.

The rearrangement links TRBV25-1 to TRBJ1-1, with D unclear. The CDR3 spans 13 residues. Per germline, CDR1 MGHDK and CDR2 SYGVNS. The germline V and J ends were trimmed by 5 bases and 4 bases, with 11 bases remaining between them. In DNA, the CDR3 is TGTGCCAGCAGTTCGCCAGAGGGCACTGAAGCTTTCTTT. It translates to CASSSPEGTEAFF.

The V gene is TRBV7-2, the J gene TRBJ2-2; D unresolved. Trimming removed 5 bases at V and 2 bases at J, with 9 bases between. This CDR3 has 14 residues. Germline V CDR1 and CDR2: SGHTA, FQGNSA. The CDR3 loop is CASSPTPNTGELFF. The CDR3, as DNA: TGTGCCAGCAGCCCTACCCCCAACACCGGGGAGCTGTTTTTT.

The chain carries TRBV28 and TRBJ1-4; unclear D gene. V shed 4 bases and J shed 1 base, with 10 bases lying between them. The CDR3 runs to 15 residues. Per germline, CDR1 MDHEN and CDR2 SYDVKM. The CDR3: CASSYPGLTNEKLFF. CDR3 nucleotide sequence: TGTGCCAGCAGTTACCCGGGGTTAACTAATGAAAAACTGTTTTTT.